This T cell receptor (beta chain) was sequenced during a study of T cell responses to AZD1222 COVID-19 vaccine. Study results and limitations: Only after the peak T cell response were repertoires sampled. Donors, mostly white British, included more females; clonal diversity was possibly underestimated. Baseline antibody screening turned up just six seropositive AZD1222 recipients.

Comments on this clone: The antigen is unknown.

Produced via immunoSEQ multiplex PCR; TCRdb's table is partial and in-frame only. The repertoire includes about 120,000 clones, 88% of them detected once, and about 4% sits in the top ten. The CDR3 covers 11 residues. CDR1 and CDR2 (germline): SNHLY, FYNNEI. V was trimmed by 10 bases and J by 7 bases, leaving 13 bases between them. Both about-4-week and about-12-week second-dose recipients were combined. The TCR was taken from an adult who received the AZD1222 COVID-19 vaccine. This chain connects TRBV2 to TRBJ1-1; D uncertain. This sample comprised peripheral blood, obtained 28 days after the second AZD1222 dose. CDR3 bases: TGTGCCACCCCGGTAACGGATGAAGCTTTCTTT. Amino acid sequence: CATPVTDEAFF.